This T cell receptor beta chain was sequenced in a study of cytomegalovirus exposure and HLA in healthy donors. Findings and limits, study-wide: It is likely that the observed cluster of highly shared sequence variants was a sequencing artifact. Some V segments, including TRBV6-2 and TRBV6-3, were excluded as indistinguishable.

V dropped 4 bases and J dropped 0 bases, with 10 bases sitting between them. Germline values: CDR1 MGHRA, CDR2 YSYEKL. The CDR3 consists of 15 residues. The study ran its PCR with 60 Vbeta and 13 Jbeta primers. Using immunoSEQ multiplex PCR, the repertoire was profiled, and TCRdb retains in-frame clones only, with some absent. The table lists some 70,000 clones. Points on this clone: Its antigen remains unknown.

This sequence joins TRBV4-1 and TRBJ1-5; D might be TRBD1 (6 bases). The sequenced sample was PBMCs. This receptor was identified in a man between 40 and 49 years old in good health and CMV-seronegative. The CDR3 sequence: CASSPQGNSNQPQHF. CDR3 nucleotides: TGCGCCAGCAGCCCACAGGGTAATAGCAATCAGCCCCAGCATTTT.